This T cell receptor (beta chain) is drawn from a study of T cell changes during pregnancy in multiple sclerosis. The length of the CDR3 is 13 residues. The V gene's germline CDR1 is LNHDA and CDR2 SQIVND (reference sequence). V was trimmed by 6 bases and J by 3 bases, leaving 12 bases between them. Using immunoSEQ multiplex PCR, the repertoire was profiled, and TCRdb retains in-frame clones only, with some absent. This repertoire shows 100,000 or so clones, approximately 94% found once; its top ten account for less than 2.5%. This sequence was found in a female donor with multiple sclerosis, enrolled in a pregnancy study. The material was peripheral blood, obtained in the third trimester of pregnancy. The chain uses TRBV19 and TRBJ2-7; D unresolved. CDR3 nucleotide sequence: TGTGCCAGTAGCAGTAATAGCTACTACGAGCAGTACTTC. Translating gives CASSSNSYYEQYF. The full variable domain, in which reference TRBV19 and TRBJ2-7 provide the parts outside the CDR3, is DGGITQSPKYLFRKEGQNVTLSCEQNLNHDAMYWYRQDPGQGLRLIYYSQIVNDFQKGDIAEGYSVSREKKESFPLTVTSAQKNPTAFYLCASSSNSYYEQYFGPGTRLTVT.